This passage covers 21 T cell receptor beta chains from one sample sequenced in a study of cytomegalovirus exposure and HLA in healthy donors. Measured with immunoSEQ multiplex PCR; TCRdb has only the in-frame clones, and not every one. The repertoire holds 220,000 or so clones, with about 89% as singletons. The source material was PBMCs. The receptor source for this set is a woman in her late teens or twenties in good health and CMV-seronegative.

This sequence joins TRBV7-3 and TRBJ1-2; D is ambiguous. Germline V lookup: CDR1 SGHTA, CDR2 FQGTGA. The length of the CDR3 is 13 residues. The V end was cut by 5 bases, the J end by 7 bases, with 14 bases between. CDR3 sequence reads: CASSTSPGAGYTF. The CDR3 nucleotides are TGTGCCAGCAGCACCTCTCCGGGAGCTGGCTACACCTTC.

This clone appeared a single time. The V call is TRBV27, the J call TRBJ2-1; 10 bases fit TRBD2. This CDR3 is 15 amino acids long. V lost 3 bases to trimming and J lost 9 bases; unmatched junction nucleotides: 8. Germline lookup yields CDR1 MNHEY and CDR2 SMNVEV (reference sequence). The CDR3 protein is CASSFRTSGNGEQFF. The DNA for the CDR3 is TGTGCCAGCAGTTTTCGTACTAGCGGGAACGGTGAGCAGTTCTTC.

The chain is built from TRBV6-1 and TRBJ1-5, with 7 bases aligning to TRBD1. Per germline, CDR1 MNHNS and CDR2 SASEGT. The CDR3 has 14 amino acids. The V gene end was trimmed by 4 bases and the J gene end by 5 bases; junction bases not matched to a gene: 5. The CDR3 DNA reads TGTGCCAGCAGTGTAAGGGGGCCCGATCAGCCCCAGCATTTT. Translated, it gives CASSVRGPDQPQHF.

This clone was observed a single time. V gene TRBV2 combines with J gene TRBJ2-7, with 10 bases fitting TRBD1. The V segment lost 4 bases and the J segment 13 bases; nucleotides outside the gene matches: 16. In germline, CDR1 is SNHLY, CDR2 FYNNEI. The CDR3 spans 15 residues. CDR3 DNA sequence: TGTGCCAGCAGTGTTTTAGACAGGGGGCTCGGAAGTTTATACTTC. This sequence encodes CASSVLDRGLGSLYF.

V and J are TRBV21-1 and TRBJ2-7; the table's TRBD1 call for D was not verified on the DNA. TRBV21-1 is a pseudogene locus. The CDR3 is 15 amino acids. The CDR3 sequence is CASSRLSGVPYEQYF. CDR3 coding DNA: TGTGCCAGCAGCAGACTTTCAGGGGTCCCCTACGAGCAGTACTTC.

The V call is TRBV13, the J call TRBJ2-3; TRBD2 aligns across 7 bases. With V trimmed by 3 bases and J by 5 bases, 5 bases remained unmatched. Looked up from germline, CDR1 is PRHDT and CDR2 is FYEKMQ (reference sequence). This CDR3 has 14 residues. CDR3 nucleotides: TGTGCCAGCAGCTTCGGCGGGAGTTTAGATACGCAGTATTTT. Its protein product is CASSFGGSLDTQYF.

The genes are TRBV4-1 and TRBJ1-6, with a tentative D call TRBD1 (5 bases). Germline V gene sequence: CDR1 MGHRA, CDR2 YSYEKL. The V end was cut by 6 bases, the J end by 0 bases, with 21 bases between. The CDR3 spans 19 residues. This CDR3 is CASSTSVGGANSYNSPLHF. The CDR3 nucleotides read TGCGCCAGCAGTACTAGCGTGGGGGGTGCAAACTCCTATAATTCACCCCTCCACTTT.

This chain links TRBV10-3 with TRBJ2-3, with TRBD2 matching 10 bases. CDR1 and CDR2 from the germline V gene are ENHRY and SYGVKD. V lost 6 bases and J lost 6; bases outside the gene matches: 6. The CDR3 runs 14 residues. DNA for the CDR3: TGTGCCATCAGCGGACTAGCGGACGGCGATACGCAGTATTTT. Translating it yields CAISGLADGDTQYF.

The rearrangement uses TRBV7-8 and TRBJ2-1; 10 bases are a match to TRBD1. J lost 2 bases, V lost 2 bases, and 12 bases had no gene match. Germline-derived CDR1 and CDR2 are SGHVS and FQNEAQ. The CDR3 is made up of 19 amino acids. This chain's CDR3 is CASSLFRQGAITPYNEQFF. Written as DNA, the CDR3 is TGTGCCAGCAGCTTATTTCGACAGGGGGCTATAACCCCCTACAATGAGCAGTTCTTC.

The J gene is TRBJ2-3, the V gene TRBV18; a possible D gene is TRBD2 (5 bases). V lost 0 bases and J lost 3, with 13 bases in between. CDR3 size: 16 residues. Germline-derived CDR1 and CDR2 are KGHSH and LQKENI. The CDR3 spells CASSPPVGSWTDTQYF. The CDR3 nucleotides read TGTGCCAGCTCACCACCGGTGGGGAGTTGGACAGATACGCAGTATTTT.

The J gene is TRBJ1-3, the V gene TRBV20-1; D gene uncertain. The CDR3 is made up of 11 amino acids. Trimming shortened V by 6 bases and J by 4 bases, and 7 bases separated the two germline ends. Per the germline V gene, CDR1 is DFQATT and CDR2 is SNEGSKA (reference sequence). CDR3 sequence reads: CSALQGNTIYF. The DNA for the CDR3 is TGCAGTGCGCTACAGGGAAACACCATATATTTT.

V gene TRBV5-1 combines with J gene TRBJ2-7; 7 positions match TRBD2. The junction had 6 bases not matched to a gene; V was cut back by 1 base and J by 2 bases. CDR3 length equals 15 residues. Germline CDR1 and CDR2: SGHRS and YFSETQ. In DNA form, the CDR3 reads TGCGCCAGCAGCTTGAGGGCTAGCGGCACCTACGAGCAGTACTTC. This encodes CASSLRASGTYEQYF.

CDR3 in DNA: TGTGCCAGCAGTTATGGAGGTGAGCAGTTCTTC. Translating it yields CASSYGGEQFF. The V and J genes are TRBV6-6 and TRBJ2-1; D is possibly TRBD2 (5 bases). Trimming removed 3 bases from V and 9 bases from J, with 6 bases in between. The germline CDR1 and CDR2 sequences are MNHNY and SVGAGI (reference sequence). The CDR3 length is 11 residues.

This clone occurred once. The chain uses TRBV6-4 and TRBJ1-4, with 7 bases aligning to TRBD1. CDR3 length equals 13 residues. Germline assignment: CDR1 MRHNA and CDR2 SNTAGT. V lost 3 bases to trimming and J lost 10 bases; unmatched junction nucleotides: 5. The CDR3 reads CASSETQGGKLFF. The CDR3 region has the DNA TGTGCCAGCAGTGAAACTCAGGGGGGAAAACTGTTTTTT.

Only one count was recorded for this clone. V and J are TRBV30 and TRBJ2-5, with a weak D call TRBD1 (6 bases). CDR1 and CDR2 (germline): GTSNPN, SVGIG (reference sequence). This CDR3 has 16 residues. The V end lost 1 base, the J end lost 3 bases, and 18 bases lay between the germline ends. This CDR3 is CAWSGRGGRTEETQYF. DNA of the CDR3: TGTGCCTGGAGTGGCCGAGGGGGTAGAACCGAAGAGACCCAGTACTTC.

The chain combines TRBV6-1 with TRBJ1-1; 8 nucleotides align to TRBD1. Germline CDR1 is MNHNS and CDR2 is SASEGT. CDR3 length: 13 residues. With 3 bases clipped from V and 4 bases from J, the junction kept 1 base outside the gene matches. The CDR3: CASSETGVTEAFF. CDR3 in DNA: TGTGCCAGCAGTGAGACAGGGGTCACTGAAGCTTTCTTT.

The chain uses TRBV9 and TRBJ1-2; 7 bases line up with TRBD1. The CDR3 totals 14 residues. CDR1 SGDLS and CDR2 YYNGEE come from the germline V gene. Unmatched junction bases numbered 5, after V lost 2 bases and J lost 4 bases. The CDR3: CASSVPGTVYGYTF. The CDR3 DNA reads TGTGCCAGCAGCGTTCCCGGGACAGTCTATGGCTACACCTTC.

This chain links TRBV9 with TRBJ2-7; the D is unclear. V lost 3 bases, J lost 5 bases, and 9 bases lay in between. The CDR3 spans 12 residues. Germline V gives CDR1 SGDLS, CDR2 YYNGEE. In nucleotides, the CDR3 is TGTGCCAGCAGCGATCGTCCTAACGAGCAGTACTTC. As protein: CASSDRPNEQYF.

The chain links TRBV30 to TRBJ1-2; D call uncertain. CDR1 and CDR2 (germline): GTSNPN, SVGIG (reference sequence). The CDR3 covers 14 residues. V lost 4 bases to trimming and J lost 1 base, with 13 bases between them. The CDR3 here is CAWTRGQVNYGYTF. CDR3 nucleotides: TGTGCCTGGACCCGAGGGCAAGTTAACTATGGCTACACCTTC.

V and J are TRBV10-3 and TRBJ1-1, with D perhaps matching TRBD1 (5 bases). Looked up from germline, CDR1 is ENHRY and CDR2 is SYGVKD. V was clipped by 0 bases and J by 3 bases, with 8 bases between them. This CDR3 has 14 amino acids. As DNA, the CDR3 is TGTGCCATCAGTGAGTCATGGGGGGACACTGAAGCTTTCTTT. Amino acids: CAISESWGDTEAFF.

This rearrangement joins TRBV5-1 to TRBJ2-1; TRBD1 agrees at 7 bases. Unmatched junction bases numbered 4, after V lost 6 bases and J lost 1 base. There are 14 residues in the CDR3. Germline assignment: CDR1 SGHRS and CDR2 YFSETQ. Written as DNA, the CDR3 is TGCGCCAGCACAATGACAGGGTCCTACAATGAGCAGTTCTTC. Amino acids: CASTMTGSYNEQFF.